These T cell receptor beta chains were read from a single sample in a study of neoadjuvant nivolumab and ipilimumab in lung cancer. The method was immunoSEQ multiplex PCR; TCRdb's version includes in-frame clones alone and lacks a portion of them. This table has over 6,500 clones, approximately 91% appearing once. Material: tumor tissue, obtained after neoadjuvant nivolumab, alone or with ipilimumab, at or shortly before surgery. The receptors derive from an adult with non-small cell lung cancer. Some clones in this sample may be carry-over from other donors' samples. The CDR3 runs from the conserved cysteine through the conserved F or W. A D gene is named only where the DNA matches it firmly. Size is omitted from some rows. Given values are once, few, many or a class for expanded clones.

j_call d_call clone_size v_call cdr3_aa cdr3_nt
TRBJ2-1 TRBD2 once TRBV7-9 CASSHPTPTSGRAGEQFF TGTGCCAGCAGCCACCCTACCCCTACTAGCGGGAGGGCTGGTGAGCAGTTCTTC
TRBJ1-2 NA NA TRBV29-1 CSARRGRNYGYTF TGCAGCGCCCGACGGGGGCGAAACTATGGCTACACCTTC
TRBJ2-1 NA NA TRBV6-5 CASTQANEQFF TGTGCCAGCACTCAGGCCAATGAGCAGTTCTTC
TRBJ2-7 NA NA TRBV5-6 CASSFWGRGAPFYEQYF TGTGCCAGCAGCTTTTGGGGGCGAGGGGCCCCTTTCTACGAGCAGTACTTC
TRBJ2-2 TRBD1 NA TRBV14 CASSQPLGQGTRELFF TGTGCCAGCAGCCAACCCTTAGGACAGGGCACACGGGAGCTGTTTTTT
TRBJ2-1 TRBD2 NA TRBV5-1 CASSFAGGPDYEQFF TGCGCCAGCAGCTTTGCGGGAGGGCCTGATTATGAGCAGTTCTTC
TRBJ1-4 NA NA TRBV5-4 CASSLGVGEKLFF TGTGCCAGCAGCTTGGGGGTGGGAGAAAAACTGTTTTTT
TRBJ1-1 TRBD1 NA TRBV2 CASRIQDRGNTEAFF TGTGCCAGCAGAATACAGGACAGGGGGAACACTGAAGCTTTCTTT
TRBJ2-3 TRBD2 NA TRBV13 CASSRGLAFPTQYF TGTGCCAGCAGCCGTGGACTAGCTTTCCCTACGCAGTATTTT
TRBJ1-1 TRBD1 once TRBV29-1 CSVARNRGLGVNTEAFF TGCAGCGTCGCCAGGAACAGGGGGCTGGGAGTGAACACTGAAGCTTTCTTT
TRBJ2-7 NA once TRBV7-2 CASSPGRGRSEQYF TGTGCCAGCAGCCCTGGCCGGGGTCGGAGCGAGCAGTACTTC
TRBJ1-4 NA NA TRBV6-5 CASSYSGAHNEKLFF TGTGCCAGCAGTTACTCAGGGGCCCATAATGAAAAACTGTTTTTT
TRBJ2-5 TRBD1 NA TRBV25-1 CASSGTGGLETQYF TGTGCCAGCAGCGGGACAGGGGGCTTGGAGACCCAGTACTTC
TRBJ2-5 TRBD1 NA TRBV5-5 CASSSQTGASETQYF TGTGCCAGCAGCTCACAAACAGGGGCTAGCGAGACCCAGTACTTC
TRBJ2-2 NA NA TRBV5-1 CASSVTNTGELFF TGCGCCAGCAGTGTAACGAACACCGGGGAGCTGTTTTTT
TRBJ2-3 TRBD2 NA TRBV6-5 CASRNRDYTDTQYF TGTGCCAGCAGAAACCGGGACTACACAGATACGCAGTATTTT
TRBJ2-7 TRBD1 NA TRBV11-2 CASSPPDRGYEQYF TGTGCCAGCAGCCCCCCGGACAGGGGCTACGAGCAGTACTTC
TRBJ2-1 TRBD1 NA TRBV5-5 CASSFDRVNEQFF TGTGCCAGCAGCTTCGACAGGGTAAATGAGCAGTTCTTC
TRBJ2-1 NA NA TRBV20-1 CSGLYNEQFF TGCAGTGGCCTCTACAATGAGCAGTTCTTC
TRBJ2-1 TRBD2 NA TRBV7-9 CASSFSGRGNEQFF TGTGCCAGCAGCTTTTCCGGGAGGGGCAATGAGCAGTTCTTC
TRBJ1-2 TRBD1 NA TRBV15 CATSKRRTGGLYGYTF TGTGCCACCAGCAAGAGGCGGACAGGGGGCCTCTATGGCTACACCTTC
TRBJ2-2 TRBD2 NA TRBV11-3 CASSPRTSGRTGELFF TGTGCCAGCAGCCCACGGACTAGCGGACGTACCGGGGAGCTGTTTTTT
TRBJ2-7 TRBD1 NA TRBV18 CASSRDRGLIQGHTEQYF TGTGCCAGCTCACGGGACAGGGGCCTGATCCAGGGCCATACCGAGCAGTACTTC
TRBJ2-3 NA once TRBV25-1 CASSEWGSDTQYF TGTGCCAGCAGTGAATGGGGGTCAGATACGCAGTATTTT
TRBJ2-3 NA NA TRBV5-1 CASSPYGLSGTDTQYF TGCGCCAGCAGCCCGTACGGACTATCTGGCACAGATACGCAGTATTTT
TRBJ2-1 NA NA TRBV18 CASSLGRRFYNEQFF TGTGCCAGCTCATTGGGGAGGCGGTTTTACAATGAGCAGTTCTTC
TRBJ2-7 NA NA TRBV4-2 CASSQDSHAASSYEQYF TGTGCCAGCAGCCAAGATTCCCATGCGGCAAGCTCCTACGAGCAGTACTTC
TRBJ1-2 NA NA TRBV28 CASSLAGSSGYTF TGTGCCAGCAGTTTAGCAGGCTCCTCTGGCTACACCTTC
TRBJ1-1 NA once TRBV7-2 CASSLVTLNTEAFF TGTGCCAGCAGCTTAGTTACCCTGAACACTGAAGCTTTCTTT
TRBJ2-1 NA NA TRBV5-5 CASSTFLVNNEQFF TGTGCCAGCAGCACCTTCCTAGTGAACAATGAGCAGTTCTTC
TRBJ2-7 NA NA TRBV10-1 CASSESSAVRYF TGCGCCAGCAGTGAGTCTTCGGCGGTACGCTACTTC
TRBJ2-2 NA NA TRBV6-5 CASRVGFGGELFF TGTGCCAGTCGAGTTGGTTTTGGCGGGGAGCTGTTTTTT
TRBJ2-7 TRBD2 NA TRBV4-2 CASSQEGGYEQYF TGTGCCAGCAGCCAAGAGGGAGGGTACGAGCAGTACTTC
TRBJ2-7 TRBD2 NA TRBV2 CATGGGWKGEQYF TGTGCCACCGGCGGGGGGTGGAAGGGAGAGCAGTACTTC
TRBJ2-1 NA NA TRBV5-6 CASSWGLGGQFF TGTGCCAGCAGCTGGGGCTTGGGGGGGCAGTTCTTC
TRBJ2-2 TRBD2 NA TRBV11-3 CASSRSSGTHTGELFF TGTGCCAGCAGCCGATCTAGCGGGACCCACACCGGGGAGCTGTTTTTT
TRBJ2-7 NA NA TRBV4-1 CASSQDPPGGSLREQYF TGCGCCAGCAGCCAAGATCCTCCTGGCGGGTCTCTAAGGGAGCAGTACTTC
TRBJ1-1 TRBD1 NA TRBV12-5 CASGLGTGRDTEAFF TGTGCTAGTGGTTTAGGGACAGGGAGAGACACTGAAGCTTTCTTT
TRBJ2-7 TRBD2 NA TRBV2 CASSGGTSWYEQYF TGTGCCAGCAGTGGAGGGACTAGCTGGTACGAGCAGTACTTC
TRBJ2-2 NA NA TRBV10-3 CAISDRRVDTGELFF TGTGCCATCAGTGATAGGAGGGTGGACACCGGGGAGCTGTTTTTT
TRBJ1-1 NA NA TRBV4-3 CASSQEWGDTEAFF TGCGCCAGCAGCCAAGAATGGGGGGACACTGAAGCTTTCTTT
TRBJ2-3 TRBD2 NA TRBV5-1 CASSQPGLAEGTDTQYF TGCGCCAGCAGCCAACCGGGACTAGCGGAGGGCACAGATACGCAGTATTTT
TRBJ2-2 NA NA TRBV12-1 CASSFTTQAAGELFF TGTGCCAGCAGCTTCACCACCCAAGCGGCCGGGGAGCTGTTTTTT
TRBJ1-1 NA NA TRBV5-1 CASSSPVGENTEAFF TGCGCCAGCAGCTCTCCCGTAGGGGAGAACACTGAAGCTTTCTTT
TRBJ2-7 NA once TRBV6-6 CASSLGGIGLREQYF TGTGCCAGCAGCCTCGGGGGCATCGGCCTGCGCGAGCAGTACTTC
TRBJ1-1 NA NA TRBV19 CATQFTTGGNTEAFF TGTGCCACTCAATTCACGACAGGTGGGAACACTGAAGCTTTCTTT
TRBJ1-2 TRBD1 NA TRBV27 CATRGQGKGRDGYTF TGTGCCACCCGGGGACAGGGAAAGGGACGAGATGGCTACACCTTC